The TCR beta chain under discussion was sequenced for a study of T-cell reconstitution after alpha-beta-depleted transplantation in children. Preparing the TCRbeta library involved the use of unique molecular identifiers. TCRdb independently ran MiXCR on the PCR reads; one entry per CDR3 protein. The sample holds some 300,000 distinct CDR3 sequences; roughly 7.8% are singletons and the top ten take approximately 8.2%. This CDR3 contains 16 residues. Germline values: CDR1 MNHNS, CDR2 SASEGT. Germline trimming cut 5 bases from V and 5 bases from J; bases unmatched to any gene: 15. Findings of the study overall: T-cell numbers and diversity one year post-transplant derived largely from freshly generated T cells.

This clonotype has ten or more counts. The antigen remains unidentified. V is TRBV6-1 and J is TRBJ2-7; TRBD1 agrees at 7 bases. The sequenced sample was peripheral blood, obtained 360 days after TCRalphabeta/CD19-depleted stem cell transplant. The sequence was collected from a female patient aged 2-10 years who had a stem cell transplant for Fanconi anemia, so the T cells may come from the graft donor. In nucleotides, the CDR3 is TGTGCCAGCAGTAGAAGTAGACAGGGAAAAGACGACGAGCAGTACTTC. It yields the protein CASSRSRQGKDDEQYF.